This T cell receptor beta chain originates from a study of T cell responses to AZD1222 COVID-19 vaccine. Findings and limits, study-wide: Two doses of AZD1222 preceded a rise in Spike-specific TCR breadth and depth. Clonal diversity was possibly underestimated, and white British individuals and females predominated among donors.

This CDR3 is built from 14 residues. Per the germline V gene, CDR1 is SGHNT and CDR2 is YENEEA. The ends were cut back, 5 bases at V and 3 bases at J, with 12 bases in the middle. In regard to this clone: The antigen remains undetermined.

Using immunoSEQ multiplex PCR, the repertoire was profiled, and TCRdb retains in-frame clones only, with some absent. Seen here are 150,000 or so clones, about nine tenths observed once, and the top ten hold about 9.8%. The specimen comprised peripheral blood, sampled 28 days after the second AZD1222 dose. The receptor was isolated from an adult who received the AZD1222 COVID-19 vaccine. V is TRBV11-3 and J is TRBJ2-3, with a tentative D call TRBD1 (6 bases). CDR3 loop: CASSQGRGTDTQYF. The CDR3 DNA sequence: TGTGCCAGCAGCCAGGGAAGGGGGACAGATACGCAGTATTTT.